This T cell receptor (beta chain) derives from a study of post-analysis software for immune sequencing data (dated by TCRdb to the mid-2010s). Regarding the complete study: The recorded disease courses included relapsing-remitting, secondary progressive and progressive-relapsing multiple sclerosis, and some patients had no subtype annotation. The patient repertoires were compared against roughly 12 previously published healthy control repertoires obtained from donors aged about 6 to 26 years. A subset of samples was prepared in parallel using single-end sample barcoding, then pooled and co-amplified after Illumina adapter ligation.

Libraries were prepared through PCR. Sequenced using an Illumina HiSeq 2500. To reduce PCR and sequencing biases, unique molecular identifiers were incorporated into the TCR beta cDNA libraries. About 500,000 cDNA molecules were obtained per 1 to 10 million input T cells, so each molecule approximated one T cell. The patient libraries were prepared and sequenced using the same protocol as the earlier healthy control dataset. Samples belonging to the same batch were prepared together, multiplexed and sequenced on a shared HiSeq lane. For the original study's pipeline: MIGEC handled the raw barcoded reads, throwing out single-read molecular identifier groups before consensus assembly and CDR3 extraction. Clonotype tables were post-analysed with VDJtools, normalizing diversity by down-sampling all datasets to the smallest sample size. To correct batch-related cross-sample contamination, repertoire overlap clustering matched CDR3 amino acid sequences but not nucleotide sequences. The public reads were quality trimmed at Q25 with fastp and then assembled into clones with MiXCR by TCRdb, keeping productive beta chains. Here each entry gathers all rows of one CDR3 protein and keeps the most common genes and DNA. The V and J calls and clone size are TCRdb's, not the authors'. Present in this sample are around 200,000 distinct CDR3 sequences, around 30% of which were seen just once. Jointly, the top ten make up less than 4% of the sample.

Beyond this particular receptor, the publication reports: Direct clustering with F measure showed strong co-clustering of samples prepared in the same batch, prompting a batch-effect correction. Normalized Chao1 diversity was significantly lower in multiple sclerosis patients than controls, suggesting substantial peripheral T-cell clonal expansion. The control group was slightly older than the multiple sclerosis patient group. Significantly higher frequencies in patients than in controls were found for roughly five TRBV segments, including TRBV5-6, TRBV5-1 and TRBV20-1.

TCR beta repertoires were profiled from peripheral blood of roughly 13 young patients with multiple sclerosis to demonstrate the VDJtools post-analysis software. The patients with multiple sclerosis were children and adolescents between roughly 6 and 16 years of age. This clonotype was counted ten times or more. The antigen it recognizes is unknown. Per-base qualities were not stored, and no clone one base away is much larger. CDR1 and CDR2 are read off the germline V gene as SQVTM and ANQGSEA. V gives up 0 bases and J gives up 1 base, and the segment between their germline ends measures 4 bases. The CDR3 covers 12 residues, taking in both the cysteine and the phenylalanine. Solely the CDR3 DNA is kept, with 36 bases framed from the first base.

The chain uses TRBV29-1 and TRBJ2-7; no D segment can be confidently identified. The sequence was obtained from a girl aged 2-17 years with multiple sclerosis. The sequencing sample was made of blood. This receptor has the CDR3 CSVEDPSYEQYF. The bases are TGCAGCGTTGAAGATCCGTCCTACGAGCAGTACTTC.